The sequence of this T cell receptor (beta chain) was determined in a study of blood T cells in healthy people across ages. The extraction recovered at least 5.5 micrograms of total RNA per sample. CDR1 and CDR2 (germline): DFQATT, SNEGSKA (reference sequence). V gave up 6 bases and J gave up 8 bases; unmatched junction bases: 5. The CDR3 totals 12 residues. Points on this clonotype: What it binds is unknown.

Findings of the study overall: The donors' CMV status was not determined, possibly confounding changes in expanded clonotypes.

Sample-barcoded 5' priming and a J-beta primer mix drove a second PCR of roughly 7 to 11 cycles. The template-switch adaptor, which had 12 random nucleotides, put a tag on each cDNA molecule. TCRdb itself ran the 5' RACE reads through MiXCR, one entry per CDR3 protein. The sample yields roughly 1.9 million distinct CDR3 sequences, roughly two fifths seen once. The sample taken for sequencing was blood. This TCR was sampled from a human donor in good health. The rearrangement uses TRBV20-1 and TRBJ1-5; 9 positions match TRBD1. CDR3 sequence: CSATDRGKPQHF. CDR3 nucleotides: TGCAGTGCAACGGACAGGGGAAAGCCCCAGCATTTT.